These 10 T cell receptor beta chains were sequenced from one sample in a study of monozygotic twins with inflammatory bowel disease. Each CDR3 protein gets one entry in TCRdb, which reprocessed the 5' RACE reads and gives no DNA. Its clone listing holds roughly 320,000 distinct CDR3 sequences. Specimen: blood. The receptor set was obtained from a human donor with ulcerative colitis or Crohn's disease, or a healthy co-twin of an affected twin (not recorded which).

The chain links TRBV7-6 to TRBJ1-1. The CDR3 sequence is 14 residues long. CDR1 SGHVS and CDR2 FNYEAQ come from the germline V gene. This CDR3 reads CASSTTPRDTEAFF.

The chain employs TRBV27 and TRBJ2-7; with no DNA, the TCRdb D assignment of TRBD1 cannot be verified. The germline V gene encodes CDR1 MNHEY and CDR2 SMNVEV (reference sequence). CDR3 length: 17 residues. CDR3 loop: CASKPSGHRGSWHEQYF.

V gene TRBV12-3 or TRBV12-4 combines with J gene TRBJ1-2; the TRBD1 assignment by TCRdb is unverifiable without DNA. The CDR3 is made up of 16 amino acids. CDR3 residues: CASRRISTGSNYGYTF.

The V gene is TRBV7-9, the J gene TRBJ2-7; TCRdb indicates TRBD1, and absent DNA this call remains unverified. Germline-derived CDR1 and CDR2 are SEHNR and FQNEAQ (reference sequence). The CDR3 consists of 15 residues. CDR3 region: CATGVGQGVPYEQYF.

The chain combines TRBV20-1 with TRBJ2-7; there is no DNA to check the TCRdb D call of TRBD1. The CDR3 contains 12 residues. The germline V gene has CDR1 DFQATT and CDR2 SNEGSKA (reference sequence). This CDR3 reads CSANRDSNEQYF.

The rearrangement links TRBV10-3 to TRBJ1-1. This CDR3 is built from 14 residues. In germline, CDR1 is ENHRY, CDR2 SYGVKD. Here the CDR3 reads CATKAGPWNTEAFF.

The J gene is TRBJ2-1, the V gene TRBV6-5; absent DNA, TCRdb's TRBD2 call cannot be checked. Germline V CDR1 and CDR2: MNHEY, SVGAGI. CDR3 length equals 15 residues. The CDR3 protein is CASSYGWGLRNEQFF.

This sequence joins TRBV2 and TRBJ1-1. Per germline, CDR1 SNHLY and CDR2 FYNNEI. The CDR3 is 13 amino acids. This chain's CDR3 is CASSVNRNTEAFF.

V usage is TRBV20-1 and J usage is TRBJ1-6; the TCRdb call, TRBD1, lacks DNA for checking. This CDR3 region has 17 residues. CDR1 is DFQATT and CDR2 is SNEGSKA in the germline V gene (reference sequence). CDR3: CSARDPIEQGAFSPLHF.

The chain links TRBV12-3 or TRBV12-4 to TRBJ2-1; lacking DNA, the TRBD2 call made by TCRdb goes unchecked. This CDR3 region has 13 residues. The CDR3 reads CASSSRVDNEQFF.